These 9 T cell receptor beta chains were sequenced from one sample in a study of human T cells and chemical hapten exposure. Time point given: healthy volunteer bleed at 6 weeks. Total RNA extraction was carried out from unfractionated whole blood. TCRdb re-derived calls from the RACE reads in MiXCR, one entry per CDR3 protein. This table has over 35,000 distinct CDR3 sequences, about 3.5% appearing once. The sample comprised whole blood. The receptors here all came from a human donor in good health. Some clones in this sample may be carry-over from other donors' samples.

This clonotype was recorded at least ten times. The rearrangement uses TRBV19 and TRBJ2-1; 9 bases map to TRBD2. The CDR3 spans 16 residues. Looked up from germline, CDR1 is LNHDA and CDR2 is SQIVND (reference sequence). J was trimmed by 4 bases and V by 1 base; bases with no gene match: 5. CDR3 DNA: TGTGCCAGTAGTATAGGGGGCGGGAGGGTTTACAATGAGCAGTTCTTC. Protein product: CASSIGGGRVYNEQFF.

This clonotype was recorded many times. The rearrangement uses TRBV20-1 and TRBJ2-7; no firm D call. The CDR3 runs 11 residues. V lost 5 bases and J lost 3, with 8 bases in between. CDR1 is DFQATT and CDR2 is SNEGSKA in the germline V gene (reference sequence). The CDR3: CSAFPSYEQYF. CDR3 DNA sequence: TGCAGTGCTTTTCCTAGCTACGAGCAGTACTTC.

This clonotype showed up just a few times. This rearrangement joins TRBV6-5 to TRBJ1-1; 12 bases fit TRBD1. Germline assignment: CDR1 MNHEY and CDR2 SVGAGI. The CDR3 spans 15 residues. The V segment lost 1 base and the J segment 4 bases; nucleotides outside the gene matches: 1. Here the CDR3 reads CASSYLGQGATEAFF. The CDR3 DNA is TGTGCCAGCAGTTACTTGGGACAGGGGGCCACTGAAGCTTTCTTT.

The sample holds many counts of this clonotype. This chain connects TRBV6-5 to TRBJ1-6; 7 bases match TRBD1. Per the germline V gene, CDR1 is MNHEY and CDR2 is SVGAGI. V was pared by 6 bases and J by 9 bases, with 8 bases of the junction left unmatched. The CDR3 has 14 amino acids. The CDR3 region is CASRGGRDGSPLHF. In DNA form, the CDR3 reads TGTGCCAGCAGAGGGGGCCGTGACGGTTCACCCCTCCACTTT.

This clonotype was counted many times. V is TRBV10-1 and J is TRBJ2-1; D not resolved. This CDR3 is built from 14 residues. CDR1 is WNHNN, CDR2 SYGVQD, per germline (reference sequence). V was pared by 0 bases and J by 4 bases, with 7 bases between. CDR3 sequence (DNA): TGCGCCAGCAGTGAGTCGGGTCAATACAATGAGCAGTTCTTC. Encoded protein: CASSESGQYNEQFF.

This clonotype came up a few times. The chain carries TRBV10-3 and TRBJ2-7; D perhaps matches TRBD1 (5 bases). Germline V gives CDR1 ENHRY, CDR2 SYGVKD. The CDR3 is made up of 16 amino acids. V shed 0 bases and J shed 4 bases, with 16 bases lying between them. CDR3 DNA sequence: TGTGCCATCAGTGAGTCCAAGGTTGGGGCCCATTACGAGCAGTACTTC. This encodes CAISESKVGAHYEQYF.

This clonotype came up a few times. CDR3 region: CASSQGTTDQFF. CDR3 coding DNA: TGCGCCAGCAGCCAAGGCACTACGGACCAGTTCTTC. The chain joins TRBV4-1 to TRBJ2-1; D gene uncertain. The CDR3 has 12 amino acids. Germline CDR1 is MGHRA and CDR2 is YSYEKL. V lost 1 base and J 13 bases, leaving 11 bases between the germline ends.

This clonotype qualifies as medium-sized. Here the CDR3 reads CASSYGTANTEAFF. CDR3 DNA sequence: TGTGCCAGCAGTTACGGGACAGCTAACACTGAAGCTTTCTTT. The chain combines TRBV6-2 or TRBV6-3 with TRBJ1-1; the match to TRBD1 covers 7 bases. The CDR3 length is 14 residues. V shed 2 bases, J shed 2 bases, and the junction held 2 bases outside the gene matches. Germline values: CDR1 MNHEY, CDR2 SVGEGT.

Note on this clonotype: A much larger clone is a single base away; this may be a read error. The V and J genes are TRBV5-1 and TRBJ1-1; 12 positions match TRBD1. The J segment lost 0 bases and the V segment lost 10 bases, leaving 7 bases of the junction unmatched. CDR3 length equals 15 residues. CDR1 and CDR2 (germline): SGHRS, YFSETQ. This chain's CDR3 is CAGNRDRGLNTEAFF. DNA of the CDR3: TGCGCCGGCAACCGGGACAGGGGGCTGAACACTGAAGCTTTCTTT.